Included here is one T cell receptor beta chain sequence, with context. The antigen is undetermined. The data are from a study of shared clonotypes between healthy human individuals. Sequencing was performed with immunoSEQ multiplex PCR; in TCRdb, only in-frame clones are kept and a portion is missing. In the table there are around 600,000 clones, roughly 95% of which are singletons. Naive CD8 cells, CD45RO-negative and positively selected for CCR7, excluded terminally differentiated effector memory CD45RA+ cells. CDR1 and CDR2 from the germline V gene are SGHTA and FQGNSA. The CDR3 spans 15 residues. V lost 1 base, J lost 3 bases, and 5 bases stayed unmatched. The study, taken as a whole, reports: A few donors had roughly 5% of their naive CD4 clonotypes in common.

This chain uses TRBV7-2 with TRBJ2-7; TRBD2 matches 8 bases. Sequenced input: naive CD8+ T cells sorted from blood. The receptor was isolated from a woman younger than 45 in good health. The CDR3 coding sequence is TGTGCCAGCAGCTTAGAGGGACTAGGTAACTACGAGCAGTACTTC. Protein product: CASSLEGLGNYEQYF.